These 23 T cell receptor beta chains were all obtained from the same sample, sequenced in a study of blood T cell repertoires in COVID-19. Measured with immunoSEQ multiplex PCR; TCRdb has only the in-frame clones, and not every one. The sample records around 300,000 clones, roughly 90% being singletons. Sequenced input: PBMCs or T cells enriched from blood (not recorded which). These receptors originate from a woman aged 55-69 years who had recovered from COVID-19.

This clone was detected once. J is TRBJ2-5 and V is TRBV29-1; D is undetermined. This CDR3 comprises 10 residues. V was cut by 6 bases and J by 5 bases, with 7 bases left in between. Germline CDR1 and CDR2: SQVTM and ANQGSEA. The CDR3 coding sequence is TGCAGCGTCTCGAGGGAGACCCAGTACTTC. Translating it yields CSVSRETQYF. The full variable domain, completed using reference TRBV29-1 and TRBJ2-5, is SAVISQKPSRDICQRGTSLTIQCQVDSQVTMMFWYRQQPGQSLTLIATANQGSEATYESGFVIDKFPISRPNLTFSTLTVSNMSPEDSSIYLCSVSRETQYFGPGTRLLVL.

The rearrangement joins TRBV4-1 to TRBJ2-7; 7 bases align to TRBD1. The germline CDR1 and CDR2 sequences are MGHRA and YSYEKL. The trim removed 2 bases at V and 5 bases at J, leaving 15 bases unmatched. The CDR3 is 17 amino acids. The CDR3 sequence: CASSQNPTGYLLNEQYF. The CDR3 DNA reads as TGCGCCAGCAGCCAAAATCCGACAGGGTACCTCCTGAACGAGCAGTACTTC.

The count of this clone is one. The rearrangement uses TRBV27 and TRBJ1-1; maybe TRBD1 (5 bases). With 5 bases removed from V and 5 bases from J, the gap between germline ends came to 9 bases. Per the germline V gene, CDR1 is MNHEY and CDR2 is SMNVEV (reference sequence). CDR3 length: 12 residues. CDR3 amino acids: CASSGPGTEAFF. DNA for the CDR3: TGTGCCAGCAGTGGTCCAGGGACTGAAGCTTTCTTT.

In its sample, this clone was seen once. This rearrangement joins TRBV7-3 to TRBJ1-1; a weak D match, TRBD1 (6 bases). V was shortened by 8 bases and J by 1 base, with 11 bases between the two germline ends. Germline V gene sequence: CDR1 SGHTA, CDR2 FQGTGA. This CDR3 comprises 13 residues. CDR3 in DNA: TGTGCCAGCCGCCTGGACAGGAACACTGAAGCTTTCTTT. Its protein product is CASRLDRNTEAFF.

The rearrangement joins TRBV29-1 to TRBJ2-1, with TRBD2 identical over 10 bases. CDR3 length equals 15 residues. Per germline, CDR1 SQVTM and CDR2 ANQGSEA. The junction had 12 bases not matched to a gene; V was cut back by 7 bases and J by 6 bases. The CDR3 loop is CSGGLGLAGGNEQFF. The CDR3 DNA follows: TGCAGCGGAGGCTTGGGTTTAGCGGGGGGCAATGAGCAGTTCTTC.

The gene calls are TRBV9 and TRBJ1-5; possibly TRBD1 for D (5 bases). This CDR3 has 13 amino acids. Germline V CDR1 and CDR2: SGDLS, YYNGEE. V lost 4 bases and J lost 7, with 12 bases in between. CDR3 region: CASSMQGEQPQHF. The CDR3 DNA follows: TGTGCCAGCAGCATGCAAGGGGAACAGCCCCAGCATTTT.

The gene calls are TRBV19 and TRBJ1-5; 9 nucleotides agree with TRBD1. Germline CDR1 is LNHDA and CDR2 is SQIVND (reference sequence). The CDR3 spans 16 residues. Trimming removed 4 bases from V and 1 base from J; junction bases left unmatched: 5. The CDR3 coding sequence is TGTGCCAGTAGTAACTCACAGGGGGCGAGCAATCAGCCCCAGCATTTT. It is translated as CASSNSQGASNQPQHF.

CDR3 loop: CSVHTRDRDHQPQHF. For the CDR3, the DNA is TGCAGCGTTCATACCCGGGACAGGGATCATCAGCCCCAGCATTTT. The chain carries TRBV29-1 and TRBJ1-5; 9 bases map to TRBD1. Germline V gene data show CDR1 as SQVTM and CDR2 as ANQGSEA. The ends lost 5 bases at V and 5 bases at J; junction bases unmatched: 10. CDR3 length: 15 residues.

V and J are TRBV28 and TRBJ1-4; 7 nucleotides line up with TRBD1. The CDR3 length is 15 residues. Germline assignment: CDR1 MDHEN and CDR2 SYDVKM. J lost 7 bases, V lost 4 bases, and 9 bases had no gene match. Here the CDR3 reads CASSSWTGSAEKLFF. As DNA, the CDR3 is TGTGCCAGCAGTTCCTGGACAGGTTCTGCTGAAAAACTGTTTTTT.

This clone appeared once. The chain uses TRBV7-8 and TRBJ1-1; D gene unclear. This CDR3 comprises 15 residues. The germline gives CDR1 SGHVS, CDR2 FQNEAQ. Trimming stripped 0 bases from V and 4 bases from J, with 12 bases between. The DNA for the CDR3 is TGTGCCAGCAGCTTAGCGCTAGGGAGCCTCACTGAAGCTTTCTTT. Its protein is CASSLALGSLTEAFF.

This chain connects TRBV3-1 (or the pseudogene TRBV3-2) to TRBJ2-6; 10 bases match TRBD1. Per the germline V gene, CDR1 is LGHDT and CDR2 is YNNKEL (reference sequence). This CDR3 has 17 amino acids. The junction had 4 bases not matched to a gene; V was cut back by 4 bases and J by 1 base. The CDR3 spells CASSLRTGGSGANVLTF. The CDR3 bases are TGTGCCAGCAGCCTTAGGACAGGGGGATCTGGGGCCAACGTCCTGACTTTC.

The J gene is TRBJ2-1, the V gene TRBV29-1; 8 positions agree with TRBD1. The CDR3 length is 13 residues. In germline, CDR1 is SQVTM, CDR2 ANQGSEA. This CDR3 reads CTADRDAYNEQFF. The CDR3, as DNA: TGCACCGCGGACAGGGACGCCTACAATGAGCAGTTCTTC.

The gene calls are TRBV18 and TRBJ2-7; tentative D call: TRBD2 (5 bases). The V end lost 3 bases, the J end lost 3 bases, and 12 bases lay between the germline ends. The CDR3 totals 14 residues. Germline assignment: CDR1 KGHSH and CDR2 LQKENI. The CDR3 loop reads CASSPRDLYYEQYF. CDR3 DNA sequence: TGTGCCAGCTCACCCCGGGATCTTTACTACGAGCAGTACTTC.

The genes are TRBV28 and TRBJ1-5; a weak D match, TRBD1 (5 bases). The V gene's germline CDR1 is MDHEN and CDR2 SYDVKM. This CDR3 region has 15 residues. Trimming shortened V by 5 bases and J by 10 bases, and 21 bases separated the two germline ends. The CDR3 region has the DNA TGTGCCAGCAGTACGACCCAGGGTCTTGGACCCCCCCAGCATTTT. It translates to CASSTTQGLGPPQHF.

J is TRBJ1-3 and V is TRBV9; D ambiguous. Germline V gene sequence: CDR1 SGDLS, CDR2 YYNGEE. This CDR3 is built from 15 residues. V lost 1 base, J lost 0 bases, and 8 bases lay in between. The CDR3 region is CASSVPGSSGNTIYF. The CDR3 DNA sequence: TGTGCCAGCAGCGTACCCGGTAGCTCTGGAAACACCATATATTTT.

The genes are TRBV9 and TRBJ1-3; 7 bases fit TRBD1. The CDR3 has 16 amino acids. The germline V gene has CDR1 SGDLS and CDR2 YYNGEE. The V segment lost 2 bases and the J segment 4 bases; nucleotides outside the gene matches: 9. The CDR3 spells CASSVQGGLLGNTIYF. For the CDR3, the DNA is TGTGCCAGCAGCGTCCAGGGGGGCCTGTTGGGAAACACCATATATTTT.

The rearrangement uses TRBV7-2 and TRBJ1-3; TRBD1 might be the D (5 bases). Germline V gives CDR1 SGHTA, CDR2 FQGNSA. Trimming removed 5 bases from V and 4 bases from J, with 18 bases in between. CDR3 length equals 16 residues. CDR3 sequence: CASSKNRPGEGNTIYF. Written as DNA, the CDR3 is TGTGCCAGCAGCAAAAACCGACCGGGGGAGGGAAACACCATATATTTT.

The V and J genes are TRBV7-3 and TRBJ2-3; the D gene is possibly TRBD1 (6 bases). The CDR3 spans 16 residues. Trimming took 4 bases from V and 0 from J, leaving 14 bases between them. CDR1 and CDR2 (germline): SGHTA, FQGTGA. CDR3 DNA: TGTGCCAGCAGCTCAGGGGCGTTCTCTAGCACAGATACGCAGTATTTT. Protein sequence: CASSSGAFSSTDTQYF.

This clone was seen only a few times. V gene TRBV20-1 combines with J gene TRBJ2-7; 9 bases are shared with TRBD1. CDR1 and CDR2 from the germline V gene are DFQATT and SNEGSKA (reference sequence). Trimming took 3 bases from V and 10 from J; bases not matched to a gene: 4. The CDR3 runs to 11 residues. This CDR3 is CSASMGQGQYF. Written as DNA, the CDR3 is TGCAGTGCTAGTATGGGACAGGGACAGTACTTC.

J is TRBJ2-7 and V is TRBV5-1; no reliable D call. This CDR3 has 13 amino acids. With 0 bases removed from V and 2 bases from J, the gap between germline ends came to 6 bases. Per the germline V gene, CDR1 is SGHRS and CDR2 is YFSETQ. The CDR3 sequence is CASSLVSAYEQYF. In DNA form, the CDR3 reads TGCGCCAGCAGCTTGGTGTCAGCCTACGAGCAGTACTTC.

The rearrangement uses TRBV14 and TRBJ2-1, with a tentative D call TRBD2 (6 bases). Per the germline V gene, CDR1 is SGHDN and CDR2 is FVKESK. V dropped 1 base and J dropped 9 bases, with 13 bases sitting between them. The CDR3 covers 14 residues. The CDR3 DNA follows: TGTGCCAGCAGCCAAGTGGCGGGGTATAGTGAGCAGTTCTTC. The encoded protein is CASSQVAGYSEQFF.

The gene calls are TRBV27 and TRBJ1-6; the D is unclear. The V and J ends lost 3 bases and 7 bases respectively, with 13 bases between them. The germline gives CDR1 MNHEY, CDR2 SMNVEV (reference sequence). This CDR3 region has 15 residues. The CDR3 region is CASSFGSPRNSPLHF. The CDR3 coding sequence is TGTGCCAGCAGTTTCGGCAGCCCTAGGAATTCACCCCTCCACTTT.

The genes are TRBV5-1 and TRBJ2-7, with a weak D call TRBD2 (5 bases). Germline V gene lookup returns CDR1 SGHRS and CDR2 YFSETQ. Trimming took off 0 bases at V and 7 bases at J, with 14 bases between the two ends. The CDR3 length is 14 residues. This chain's CDR3 is CASSLDGGPGEQYF. The CDR3 nucleotides are TGCGCCAGCAGCTTGGACGGTGGACCGGGGGAGCAGTACTTC.